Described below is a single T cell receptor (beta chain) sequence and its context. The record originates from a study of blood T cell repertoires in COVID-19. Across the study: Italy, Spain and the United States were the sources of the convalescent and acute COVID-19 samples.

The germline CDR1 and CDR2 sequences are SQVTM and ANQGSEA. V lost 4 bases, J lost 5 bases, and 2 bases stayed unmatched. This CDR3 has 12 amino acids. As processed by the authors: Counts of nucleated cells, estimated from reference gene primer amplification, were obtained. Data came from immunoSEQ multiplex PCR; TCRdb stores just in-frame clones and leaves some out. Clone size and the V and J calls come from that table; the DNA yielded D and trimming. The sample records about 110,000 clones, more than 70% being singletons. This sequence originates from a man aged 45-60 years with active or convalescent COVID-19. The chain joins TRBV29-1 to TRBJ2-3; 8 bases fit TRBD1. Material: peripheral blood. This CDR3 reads CSVGQGIDTQYF. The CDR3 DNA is TGCAGCGTTGGACAGGGGATAGATACGCAGTATTTT.